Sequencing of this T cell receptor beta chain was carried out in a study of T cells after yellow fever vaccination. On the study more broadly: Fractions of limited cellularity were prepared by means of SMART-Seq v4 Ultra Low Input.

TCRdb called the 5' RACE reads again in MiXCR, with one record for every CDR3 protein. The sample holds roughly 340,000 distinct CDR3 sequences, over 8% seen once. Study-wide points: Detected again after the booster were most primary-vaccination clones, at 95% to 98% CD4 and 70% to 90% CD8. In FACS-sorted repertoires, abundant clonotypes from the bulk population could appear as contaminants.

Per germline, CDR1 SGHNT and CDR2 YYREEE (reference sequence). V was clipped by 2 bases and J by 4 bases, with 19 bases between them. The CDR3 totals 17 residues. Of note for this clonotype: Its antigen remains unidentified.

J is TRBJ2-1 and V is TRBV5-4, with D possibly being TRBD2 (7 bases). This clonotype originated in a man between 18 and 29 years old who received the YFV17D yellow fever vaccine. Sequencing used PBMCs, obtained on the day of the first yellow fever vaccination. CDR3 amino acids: CASSFGGGGSRYNEQFF. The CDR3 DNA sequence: TGTGCCAGCAGCTTTGGGGGCGGGGGCTCTAGGTACAATGAGCAGTTCTTC. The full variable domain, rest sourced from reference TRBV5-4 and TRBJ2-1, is ETGVTQSPTHLIKTRGQQVTLRCSSQSGHNTVSWYQQALGQGPQFIFQYYREEENGRGNFPPRFSGLQFPNYSSELNVNALELDDSALYLCASSFGGGGSRYNEQFFGPGTRLTVL.